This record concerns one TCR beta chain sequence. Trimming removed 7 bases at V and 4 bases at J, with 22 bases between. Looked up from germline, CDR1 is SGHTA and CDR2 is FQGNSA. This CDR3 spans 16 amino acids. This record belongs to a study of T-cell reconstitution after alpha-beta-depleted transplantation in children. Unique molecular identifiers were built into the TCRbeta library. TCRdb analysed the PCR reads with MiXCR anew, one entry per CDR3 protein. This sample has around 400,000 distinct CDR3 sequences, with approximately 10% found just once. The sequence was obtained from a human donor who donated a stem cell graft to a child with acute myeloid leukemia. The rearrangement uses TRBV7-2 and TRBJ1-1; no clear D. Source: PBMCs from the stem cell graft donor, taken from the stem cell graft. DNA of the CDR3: TGTGCCAGCACCGAACCATCGCCGGGATTCGCCACTGAAGCTTTCTTT. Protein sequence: CASTEPSPGFATEAFF.